The 15 T cell receptor beta chains below come from one sample, sequenced in a study of neurological immune-mediated disorders. TCRdb re-analysed the 5' RACE reads in MiXCR, keeping a single row per CDR3 protein. The table includes about 50,000 distinct CDR3 sequences, 10% detected once. The sample comprised PBMCs. All receptors derive from a woman in her forties with HTLV-1-associated myelopathy (HAM/TSP).

This clonotype occurred many times. This sequence joins TRBV7-6 and TRBJ1-1; the D gene is possibly TRBD1 (5 bases). V gave up 5 bases and J gave up 5 bases, with 15 bases separating them. The CDR3 length is 14 residues. Germline-derived CDR1 and CDR2 are SGHVS and FNYEAQ. CDR3 loop: CASSPGGGITEAFF. Written as DNA, the CDR3 is TGTGCCAGCAGCCCCGGGGGTGGGATTACTGAAGCTTTCTTT. The full variable domain, its missing parts supplied by reference TRBV7-6 and TRBJ1-1, is GAGVSQSPRYKVTKRGQDVALRCDPISGHVSLYWYRQALGQGPEFLTYFNYEAQQDKSGLPNDRFSAERPEGSISTLTIQRTEQRDSAMYRCASSPGGGITEAFFGQGTRLTVV.

This clonotype showed up many times. V gene TRBV20-1 combines with J gene TRBJ2-3, with 8 bases fitting TRBD2. CDR1 is DFQATT and CDR2 is SNEGSKA in the germline V gene (reference sequence). The trim removed 5 bases at V and 4 bases at J, leaving 11 bases unmatched. CDR3 length: 15 residues. The CDR3 DNA sequence: TGCAGTGCTGTCGCGCAGCGGGGGAGGGCAGATACGCAGTATTTT. This gives the protein CSAVAQRGRADTQYF.

There are many counts of this clonotype. The V and J genes are TRBV4-1 and TRBJ1-6, with D uncertain. Germline V gene data show CDR1 as MGHRA and CDR2 as YSYEKL. V lost 3 bases and J lost 11, with 14 bases in between. The CDR3 is 14 residues long. The CDR3 sequence is CASSQASSKAPLHF. CDR3 nucleotides: TGCGCCAGCAGCCAGGCAAGTAGTAAGGCACCCCTCCACTTT.

This clonotype came up many times. The V call is TRBV3-1, the J call TRBJ1-2; 7 bases line up with TRBD1. Trimming removed 0 bases from V and 8 bases from J; junction bases left unmatched: 6. The germline V gene has CDR1 LGHDT and CDR2 YNNKEL (reference sequence). CDR3 length: 14 residues. CDR3 region: CASSQDPRTGGYTF. The CDR3 DNA reads TGTGCCAGCAGCCAAGATCCGCGGACAGGCGGCTACACCTTC.

This clonotype showed up many times. This chain joins TRBV12-3 or TRBV12-4 and TRBJ1-1; TRBD1 matches 7 bases. The CDR3 runs 15 residues. The V gene end was trimmed by 4 bases and the J gene end by 6 bases; junction bases not matched to a gene: 11. The CDR3, as DNA: TGTGCCAGCAGTTCTCGCCACGGGACAGACTCTGAAGCTTTCTTT. Translated: CASSSRHGTDSEAFF.

This clonotype came up many times. The chain employs TRBV6-1 and TRBJ2-1, with 13 bases identical to TRBD2. Germline V gene sequence: CDR1 MNHNS, CDR2 SASEGT. V dropped 0 bases and J dropped 9; count of bases not matched to a gene: 5. The CDR3 spans 16 residues. The CDR3 nucleotides are TGTGCCAGCAGTGAAGCGCAACTAGCGGGGGGGCTTGAGCAGTTCTTC. Protein: CASSEAQLAGGLEQFF.

The chain's CDR3 is CASSHPWLDTQYF. The CDR3 DNA is TGTGCCAGCAGCCACCCATGGTTAGATACGCAGTATTTT. V is TRBV7-2 and J is TRBJ2-3; D ambiguous. Germline CDR1 reads SGHTA; CDR2 reads FQGNSA. Trimming cost V 5 bases and J 5 bases, with 11 bases left between them. CDR3 length: 13 amino acids.

The table lists this clonotype with many counts. V gene TRBV12-3 or TRBV12-4 combines with J gene TRBJ2-7; D not resolved. The CDR3 has 11 amino acids. V lost 4 bases and J 3 bases, leaving 4 bases between the germline ends. CDR3: CASSSLYEQYF. The CDR3 DNA follows: TGTGCCAGCAGTTCCCTCTACGAGCAGTACTTC.

In its sample, this clonotype was seen many times. J is TRBJ1-4 and V is TRBV5-6; TRBD1 agrees at 9 bases. Germline values: CDR1 SGHDT, CDR2 YYEEEE. This CDR3 has 14 residues. With V trimmed by 2 bases and J by 8 bases, 4 bases remained unmatched. The CDR3 DNA reads TGTGCCAGCAGCTTTACAGGGGGCATAGAAAAACTGTTTTTT. Protein product: CASSFTGGIEKLFF.

This clonotype was observed many times. V and J are TRBV12-3 or TRBV12-4 and TRBJ2-7; TRBD2 matches 7 bases. The CDR3 extends over 15 amino acids. V shed 1 base and J 2 bases; nucleotides not matched to a gene: 5. The CDR3 DNA reads TGTGCCAGCAGTTTAGGTGGACTAGTTGCCTACGAGCAGTACTTC. Its protein product is CASSLGGLVAYEQYF.

This clonotype occurred many times. The chain carries TRBV7-2 and TRBJ1-5; D perhaps matches TRBD1 (6 bases). V was clipped by 3 bases and J by 2 bases, with 11 bases between them. From germline, CDR1 is SGHTA and CDR2 FQGNSA. This CDR3 has 15 residues. The CDR3 region has the DNA TGTGCCAGCAGCTTCGCAGGGGTGGGCAATCAGCCCCAGCATTTT. Its protein product is CASSFAGVGNQPQHF.

This clonotype came up many times. The chain couples TRBV6-2 or TRBV6-3 to TRBJ2-5; TRBD1 might be the D (7 bases). Germline V gene data show CDR1 as MNHEY and CDR2 as SVGEGT. V was clipped by 0 bases and J by 2 bases, with 10 bases between them. This CDR3 spans 15 amino acids. CDR3 sequence reads: CASSYSRGAQETQYF. DNA of the CDR3: TGTGCCAGCAGTTACTCCAGGGGGGCACAAGAGACCCAGTACTTC.

There are a few counts of this clonotype. The chain joins TRBV5-6 to TRBJ1-3; D remains unclear. Germline CDR1 is SGHDT and CDR2 is YYEEEE. The CDR3 covers 15 residues. V was clipped by 1 base and J by 0 bases, with 8 bases between them. CDR3 residues: CASSLSGSSGNTIYF. DNA for the CDR3: TGTGCCAGCAGCTTGTCGGGGTCCTCTGGAAACACCATATATTTT.

With respect to this clonotype: Germline is not matched at one junction end, which may reflect a read error. The CDR3 reads CDSKGTASDRPQHF. As DNA, the CDR3 is TGTGACAGCAAAGGGACAGCGTCCGATCGGCCCCAGCATTTT. This chain connects TRBV2 to TRBJ1-5; 7 nucleotides match TRBD1. CDR3 length: 14 amino acids. CDR1 is SNHLY, CDR2 FYNNEI, per germline.

This clonotype occurred many times. CDR3 region: CASSVGATGGYTF. The CDR3 nucleotides read TGTGCCAGCAGTGTAGGGGCGACGGGCGGCTACACCTTC. This rearrangement joins TRBV2 to TRBJ1-2; perhaps TRBD1 as D (5 bases). Germline V gene data show CDR1 as SNHLY and CDR2 as FYNNEI. The V end lost 4 bases, the J end lost 8 bases, and 14 bases lay between the germline ends. The length of the CDR3 is 13 residues.